This T cell receptor beta chain was found in a study of cytomegalovirus exposure and HLA in healthy donors. In germline, CDR1 is SGHAT, CDR2 FQNNGV. Germline trimming cut 8 bases from V and 1 base from J; bases unmatched to any gene: 8. The CDR3 contains 17 residues. PCR employed 60 Vbeta and 13 Jbeta primers. Data came from immunoSEQ multiplex PCR; TCRdb stores just in-frame clones and leaves some out. This sample contains about 200,000 clones. The V call is TRBV11-2, the J call TRBJ2-4; 13 nucleotides align to TRBD2. Sequences were obtained from PBMCs. This receptor was obtained from a girl aged 2-15 years in good health and CMV-seropositive. CDR3 amino acids: CASYGTSGNSAKNIQYF. The CDR3 DNA reads as TGTGCCAGCTACGGGACTAGCGGGAATTCGGCCAAAAACATTCAGTACTTC. The whole variable domain, filled in from reference TRBV11-2 and TRBJ2-4, reads EAGVAQSPRYKIIEKRQSVAFWCNPISGHATLYWYQQILGQGPKLLIQFQNNGVVDDSQLPKDRFSAERLKGVDSTLKIQPAKLEDSAVYLCASYGTSGNSAKNIQYFGAGTRLSVL.